The rows below give T cell receptor beta chains drawn from one sample of a study of blood T cell repertoires in COVID-19. Sequencing used immunoSEQ multiplex PCR; TCRdb keeps in-frame clones, though not all of them. Among around 100,000 clones, roughly 87% were seen once, and the ten largest hold approximately 7%. Specimen: peripheral blood. These receptors were collected from a young man in a cohort sampled during active COVID-19. Each CDR3 is given with its conserved first and last residue. Each record gives: V gene, clone size, D gene, J gene, CDR3 DNA, CDR3 protein. D genes are given only for firm matches. Expanded clones get a size class; other rows say once, few or many, or leave the size out.

TRBV18,-,TRBD1,TRBJ1-1,TGTGCCAGCTCGCCCGGGACAGTCAGCACTGAAGCTTTCTTT,CASSPGTVSTEAFF
TRBV4-3,-,TRBD1,TRBJ1-2,TGCGCCAGCAGCGCCGCCGGGACAGGGTTTTACGGCTACACCTTC,CASSAAGTGFYGYTF
TRBV2,-,TRBD2,TRBJ2-2,TGTGCCAGGAAGACTAGCGCTGACACCGGGGAGCTGTTTTTT,CARKTSADTGELFF
TRBV2,-,TRBD2,TRBJ2-7,TGTGCCAGCAGTGAGGCTCTGGGGGGGAGGAAGTCCTACGAGCAGTACTTC,CASSEALGGRKSYEQYF
TRBV28,-,TRBD1,TRBJ1-2,TGTGCCAGCAGTTTATTAACCGGACAGGGCTATGGCTACACCTTC,CASSLLTGQGYGYTF
TRBV6-2/TRBV6-3,-,-,TRBJ2-2,TGTGCCAGCAGTTACCCGGGGACCGGGGAGCTGTTTTTT,CASSYPGTGELFF
TRBV4-1,-,TRBD1,TRBJ1-1,TGCGCCAGCAGCCAAGTTTTAGGGACAGGCAACACTGAAGCTTTCTTT,CASSQVLGTGNTEAFF
TRBV7-2,once,TRBD1,TRBJ1-5,TGTGCCAGCAGCGCACGGACAGGGGGACAGCCCCAGCATTTT,CASSARTGGQPQHF
TRBV5-5,-,-,TRBJ2-1,TGTGCCAGCAGCCTCTTGCTGGGGCGTCACAATGAGCAGTTCTTC,CASSLLLGRHNEQFF
TRBV27,-,-,TRBJ1-1,TGTGCCAGCTGGGACACCATGAACACTGAAGCTTTCTTT,CASWDTMNTEAFF
TRBV30,-,TRBD1,TRBJ1-6,TGTGCCTGGCGAGGGACAGGGAATAATTCACCCCTCCACTTT,CAWRGTGNNSPLHF
TRBV18,-,-,TRBJ1-1,TGTGCCAGCTCCCTGAACCGGGACTCGGAAGCTTTCTTT,CASSLNRDSEAFF
TRBV28,-,TRBD1,TRBJ1-1,TGTGCCAGCAGTTCCTTAGGACAGGGAGCCACTGAAGCTTTCTTT,CASSSLGQGATEAFF
TRBV2,-,-,TRBJ1-1,TGTGCCAGCAGTGAAGACGGTGCCTGGAGGGAAGCTTTCTTT,CASSEDGAWREAFF
TRBV19,-,-,TRBJ1-1,TGTGCCAGTAGTAGGACAGTTAGCGCTGAAGCTTTCTTT,CASSRTVSAEAFF
TRBV19,-,-,TRBJ2-1,TGTGCCAGTAGTTTATCCCATGGATTAAGGGGGAATAATGAGCAGTTCTTC,CASSLSHGLRGNNEQFF
TRBV5-6,few,TRBD2,TRBJ2-7,TGTGCCAGCAGCCTTGGACTAGTTATCTACGAGCAGTACTTC,CASSLGLVIYEQYF
TRBV19,-,-,TRBJ2-2,TGTGCCAGTAGTCCATACGGCGGGGCCGGGGAGCTGTTTTTT,CASSPYGGAGELFF
TRBV12-5,-,TRBD1,TRBJ2-3,TGTGCTAGTGGTTTGGCCTACAGGGGGAGCACAGATACGCAGTATTTT,CASGLAYRGSTDTQYF
TRBV19,-,-,TRBJ2-6,TGTGCCAGTAGTATAGGCGATACCGTCCTGACTTTC,CASSIGDTVLTF
TRBV5-1,-,-,TRBJ2-7,TGCGCCAGCAGTAATGGGGGGGGGCGAGACGAGCAGTACTTC,CASSNGGGRDEQYF
TRBV5-1,few,TRBD2,TRBJ2-1,TGCGCCAGCAGCTTATCCGGGGCTAGCGGGGGGCTTGAGCAGTTCTTC,CASSLSGASGGLEQFF
TRBV10-3,-,-,TRBJ2-2,TGTGCCTCCATAGACAGTCTTCTCACCGGGGAGCTGTTTTTT,CASIDSLLTGELFF
TRBV7-9,-,TRBD1,TRBJ1-3,TGTGCCAGCAGCCAAGGGGGCGGGCCTAACTCTGGAAACACCATATATTTT,CASSQGGGPNSGNTIYF
TRBV7-2,-,TRBD2,TRBJ2-3,TGTGCCAGCAGCATTAACCCGGGGACTACCACAGATACGCAGTATTTT,CASSINPGTTTDTQYF
TRBV6-2/TRBV6-3,-,TRBD2,TRBJ2-6,TGTGCCAGCAGTTCTTTCCGGGGGGGATCTGGGGCCAACGTCCTGACTTTC,CASSSFRGGSGANVLTF
TRBV29-1,-,-,TRBJ2-1,TGCAGCGTTTTCGAGGTGCCGGTATACAATGAGCAGTTCTTC,CSVFEVPVYNEQFF
TRBV27,-,-,TRBJ2-3,TGTGCCAGCAGTTTAAGCCGGTTGGATACGCAGTATTTT,CASSLSRLDTQYF
TRBV4-1,-,TRBD1,TRBJ2-7,TGCGCCAGCAGCCAGGACAGGGCACCGGCTTACGAGCAGTACTTC,CASSQDRAPAYEQYF
TRBV5-4,-,-,TRBJ1-6,TGTGCCAGCAGCTTGTGGACGGAGGATTCACCCCTCCACTTT,CASSLWTEDSPLHF
TRBV28,-,TRBD1,TRBJ2-5,TGTGCCAGCAGTTTATTCGGGGGGACAGGGGGATTGCAGACCCAGTACTTC,CASSLFGGTGGLQTQYF
TRBV30,few,-,TRBJ1-1,TGTGCCTGGAGTGGACAGGACTTCACTGAAGCTTTCTTT,CAWSGQDFTEAFF
TRBV7-8,-,-,TRBJ2-3,TGTGCCAGCAGCCCCGAATGGGAGCCCACAGATACGCAGTATTTT,CASSPEWEPTDTQYF
TRBV27,-,TRBD1,TRBJ1-1,TGTGCCAGCAGTTTTGGACAGGGGCGGCGAAACACTGAAGCTTTCTTT,CASSFGQGRRNTEAFF
TRBV3-1/TRBV3-2,-,TRBD2,TRBJ2-5,TGTGCCAGCAGCCAAGGTTGGCGGGGGGGCTCAGAGACCCAGTACTTC,CASSQGWRGGSETQYF
TRBV30,-,-,TRBJ2-1,TGTGCCTGGAGTGTATGGGCCGAGAAGCAGTTCTTC,CAWSVWAEKQFF
TRBV27,few,-,TRBJ2-7,TGTGCCAGCAGTTCCATGAATGAGGACATAAATTACGAGCAGTACTTC,CASSSMNEDINYEQYF
TRBV5-4,-,TRBD1,TRBJ1-5,TGTGCCAGCAGCCCCGGACAGGGGGCAGGACAGCCCCAGCATTTT,CASSPGQGAGQPQHF
TRBV7-2,-,TRBD1,TRBJ1-2,TGTGCCAGCAGCTTGGACGCGACAGGGGTTCTTGGCTACACCTTC,CASSLDATGVLGYTF
TRBV19,-,TRBD2,TRBJ2-5,TGTGCCAGTAGTAGGACGGGGGGGCGAGAGACCCAGTACTTC,CASSRTGGRETQYF
TRBV6-1,-,TRBD1,TRBJ1-1,TGTGCCAGCAGTGAATTGGCAGGGGGCACTGAAGCTTTCTTT,CASSELAGGTEAFF
TRBV2,-,-,TRBJ1-6,TGTGCCAGCAGAGAGGACAGAATAGGCTCACCCCTCCACTTT,CASREDRIGSPLHF
TRBV5-4,-,-,TRBJ1-1,TGTGCCAGCAGCCTATCCCTCCAGGGGAACACTGAAGCTTTCTTT,CASSLSLQGNTEAFF
TRBV5-1,-,-,TRBJ2-7,TGCGCCAGCAGCTTGGCCGGGTTCGAGCAGTACTTC,CASSLAGFEQYF
TRBV6-5,-,TRBD2,TRBJ2-7,TGTGCCAGCAGTTACTCAATGGGAGGGCCGGACTACGAGCAGTACTTC,CASSYSMGGPDYEQYF
TRBV2,-,TRBD1,TRBJ1-4,TGTGCCAGCAGTCAGGACAGGGATGTTGGAAAACTGTTTTTT,CASSQDRDVGKLFF
TRBV12-5,few,-,TRBJ1-5,TGTGCTAGTGGTCCAATATTCGGTTGCAGCAATCAGCCCCAGCATTTT,CASGPIFGCSNQPQHF
TRBV7-2,-,-,TRBJ1-6,TGTGCCAGCACCCCTCGGGGAGGGCGGTCACCCCTCCACTTT,CASTPRGGRSPLHF
TRBV20-1,-,TRBD2,TRBJ2-5,TGCAGTGCTATGGGGGGGAAGACCCAGTACTTC,CSAMGGKTQYF